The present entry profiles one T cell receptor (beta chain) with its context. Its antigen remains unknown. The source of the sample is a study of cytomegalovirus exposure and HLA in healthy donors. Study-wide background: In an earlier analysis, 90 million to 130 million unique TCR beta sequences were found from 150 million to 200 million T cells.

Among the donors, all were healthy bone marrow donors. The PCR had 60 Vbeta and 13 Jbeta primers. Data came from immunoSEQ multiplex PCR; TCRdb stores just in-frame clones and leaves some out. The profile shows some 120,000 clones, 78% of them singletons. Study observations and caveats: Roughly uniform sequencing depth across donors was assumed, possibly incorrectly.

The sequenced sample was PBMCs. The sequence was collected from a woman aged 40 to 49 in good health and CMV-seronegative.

As DNA, the CDR3 is TGCGCCAGCAGCCCTGATTCTAGCCCCGAGCAGTTCTTC. Translation gives CASSPDSSPEQFF. The chain carries TRBV4-1 and TRBJ2-1, with D possibly TRBD2 on 5 matching bases. This CDR3 has 13 residues. V dropped 4 bases and J dropped 10 bases, with 14 bases sitting between them. The germline CDR1 and CDR2 sequences are MGHRA and YSYEKL.